The rows below give T cell receptor beta chains drawn from one sample of a study of T cell responses to AZD1222 COVID-19 vaccine. Sequencing was performed with immunoSEQ multiplex PCR; in TCRdb, only in-frame clones are kept and a portion is missing. The sample consists of roughly 170,000 clones, around 90% of them appearing once. The source material was peripheral blood, sampled on day 0 of AZD1222 vaccination. The receptors derive from an adult in good health. The CDR3 runs from the conserved cysteine through the conserved F or W.

j_gene: TRBJ1-1
v_gene: TRBV5-1
CDR3aa: CASSLQPSGMNTEAFF

j_gene: TRBJ2-5
v_gene: TRBV5-1
CDR3aa: CASSLSAQETQYF

j_gene: TRBJ1-2
v_gene: TRBV28
CDR3aa: CASSPRGGVYGYTF

j_gene: TRBJ1-3
v_gene: TRBV28
CDR3aa: CASSLALSGNTIYF

j_gene: TRBJ1-2
v_gene: TRBV9
CDR3aa: CASSVAPAGQPDGYTF

j_gene: TRBJ1-6
v_gene: TRBV4-3
CDR3aa: CASSQDRQGFPSPLHF

j_gene: TRBJ2-7
v_gene: TRBV6-5
CDR3aa: CASSSSAYEQYF

j_gene: TRBJ2-7
v_gene: TRBV5-5
CDR3aa: CASSWAGTGAYEQYF

j_gene: TRBJ1-1
v_gene: TRBV18
CDR3aa: CASSPLGHVDTEAFF

j_gene: TRBJ1-2
v_gene: TRBV6-5
CDR3aa: CASSYRPGENGYTF

j_gene: TRBJ1-6
v_gene: TRBV7-9
CDR3aa: CASSPRGSPLHF

j_gene: TRBJ2-7
v_gene: TRBV6-5
CDR3aa: CASSYSGRGRDEQYF

j_gene: TRBJ1-1
v_gene: TRBV19
CDR3aa: CASSIGQGMNTEAFF

j_gene: TRBJ2-3
v_gene: TRBV11-3
CDR3aa: CASSQDGPTDTQYF

j_gene: TRBJ2-1
v_gene: TRBV11-2
CDR3aa: CASSFRRLSGEQFF

j_gene: TRBJ1-3
v_gene: TRBV5-8
CDR3aa: CASSLARVSGNTIYF

j_gene: TRBJ2-7
v_gene: TRBV28
CDR3aa: CASIPGGTSYEQYF

j_gene: TRBJ1-1
v_gene: TRBV12-3/TRBV12-4
CDR3aa: CASIPGGGGEAFF

j_gene: TRBJ2-6
v_gene: TRBV6-5
CDR3aa: CASSYREDGANVLTF

j_gene: TRBJ1-1
v_gene: TRBV25-1
CDR3aa: CASSWGALPQAFF

j_gene: TRBJ2-5
v_gene: TRBV19
CDR3aa: CASTPGLAGVGGETQYF

j_gene: TRBJ2-3
v_gene: TRBV5-1
CDR3aa: CASSVSGGTDTQYF

j_gene: TRBJ1-2
v_gene: TRBV3-1/TRBV3-2
CDR3aa: CASSQDLSRCYGYTF

j_gene: TRBJ1-6
v_gene: TRBV5-1
CDR3aa: CASSSGQGLGDSLHF

j_gene: TRBJ2-7
v_gene: TRBV6-5
CDR3aa: CASSYSRVGLEQYF

j_gene: TRBJ2-7
v_gene: TRBV6-1
CDR3aa: CASSEGSGGAALSYEQYF

j_gene: TRBJ1-4
v_gene: TRBV30
CDR3aa: CAWRPDRGQLFF

j_gene: TRBJ1-1
v_gene: TRBV29-1
CDR3aa: CSHGSGTEAFF

j_gene: TRBJ1-1
v_gene: TRBV7-9
CDR3aa: CASSPDRGLDTEAFF

j_gene: TRBJ2-5
v_gene: TRBV7-8
CDR3aa: CASSFVSASETQYF

j_gene: TRBJ1-5
v_gene: TRBV6-5
CDR3aa: CASRGSNQPQHF

j_gene: TRBJ1-5
v_gene: TRBV27
CDR3aa: CASSLGSNQPQHF

j_gene: TRBJ1-1
v_gene: TRBV19
CDR3aa: CASRDGPNTEAFF

j_gene: TRBJ1-3
v_gene: TRBV6-5
CDR3aa: CASSRREKSGNTIYF

j_gene: TRBJ2-7
v_gene: TRBV29-1
CDR3aa: CSVALGTSASYEQYF

j_gene: TRBJ1-1
v_gene: TRBV9
CDR3aa: CASSVGQGGGTEAFF

j_gene: TRBJ1-2
v_gene: TRBV20-1
CDR3aa: CSASGVYGYTF

j_gene: TRBJ1-2
v_gene: TRBV28
CDR3aa: CASTLGNLFYGYTF

j_gene: TRBJ2-7
v_gene: TRBV6-5
CDR3aa: CASSYFDGTYEQYF

j_gene: TRBJ2-1
v_gene: TRBV10-1
CDR3aa: CASSDSSGRVGEQFF

j_gene: TRBJ1-4
v_gene: TRBV18
CDR3aa: CASSRGSNEKLFF

j_gene: TRBJ2-3
v_gene: TRBV28
CDR3aa: CATFNWGKSDTQYF

j_gene: TRBJ2-3
v_gene: TRBV5-4
CDR3aa: CASSLEQISTDTQYF

j_gene: TRBJ2-7
v_gene: TRBV7-9
CDR3aa: CASSLVDGTYEQYF

j_gene: TRBJ2-7
v_gene: TRBV5-3
CDR3aa: CARRGAPYEQYF

j_gene: TRBJ2-1
v_gene: TRBV9
CDR3aa: CASSVVEINNEQFF

j_gene: TRBJ2-5
v_gene: TRBV19
CDR3aa: CASSRDGISWETQYF

j_gene: TRBJ2-7
v_gene: TRBV5-5
CDR3aa: CASSLASGSSEQYF

j_gene: TRBJ1-1
v_gene: TRBV10-3
CDR3aa: CAISESGLNTEAFF

j_gene: TRBJ2-7
v_gene: TRBV5-1
CDR3aa: CASSPLGGGYEQYF

j_gene: TRBJ1-2
v_gene: TRBV5-5
CDR3aa: CASSSGTVAWGLYGYTF

j_gene: TRBJ1-2
v_gene: TRBV5-4
CDR3aa: CASSSGLVDLGYGYTF

j_gene: TRBJ2-1
v_gene: TRBV12-5
CDR3aa: CASGLGTNNEQFF

j_gene: TRBJ1-5
v_gene: TRBV2
CDR3aa: CASSPDSRPQHF

j_gene: TRBJ2-3
v_gene: TRBV7-9
CDR3aa: CASSYITDTQYF

j_gene: TRBJ1-3
v_gene: TRBV2
CDR3aa: CASSELGTRGNTIYF

j_gene: TRBJ2-1
v_gene: TRBV7-3
CDR3aa: CASSPRGMGEQFF

j_gene: TRBJ2-7
v_gene: TRBV5-1
CDR3aa: CASSLASGRAREQYF